This TCR beta chain was documented in a study of shared clonotypes between healthy human individuals. Study conclusions and caveats: Rarefaction analysis demonstrated incomplete sorted-subset sequencing notwithstanding large depth. Generation probability values for non-shared clonotypes were lower than those for clonotypes shared by all four donors. Naive CD4 clonotypes were shared across a handful of donors at approximately 5.3%.

The CDR3 extends over 13 amino acids. Germline V gives CDR1 ENHRY, CDR2 SYGVKD. V shed 10 bases, J shed 0 bases, and the junction held 3 bases outside the gene matches. Here immunoSEQ multiplex PCR was the method, and the copy in TCRdb shows in-frame clones only, minus some. The sample contains 1 million to 1.2 million clones, 70% to 85% of which appear only once. Remarks on this clone: Its antigen remains unknown.

Only Caucasian adults living in Nashville, Tennessee served as donors. The sequencing sample was made of memory CD4+ T cells from PBMCs. As for subset: CD45RA-negative fraction. The receptor comes from a man aged 18 to 29 in good health. Some clones in this sample may be carry-over from other donors' samples. This rearrangement joins TRBV10-3 to TRBJ2-1, with TRBD2 matching over 7 bases. CDR3 residues: CATQRDSYNEQFF. The CDR3 region has the DNA TGTGCCACACAGCGGGACTCCTACAATGAGCAGTTCTTC.